Below are 20 T cell receptor beta chains sequenced from a single sample in a study of blood T cell repertoires in COVID-19. Libraries were prepared by immunoSEQ multiplex PCR; TCRdb keeps only in-frame clonotypes and omits some of them. The data show under 40,000 clones, 89% seen once. The sequenced material came from peripheral blood. The receptors were gathered from a human donor in a cohort sampled during active COVID-19.

This clone has a single count. V gene TRBV5-4 combines with J gene TRBJ1-4, with D perhaps matching TRBD1 (5 bases). CDR3 length: 15 residues. The ends were cut back, 4 bases at V and 5 bases at J, with 15 bases in the middle. Germline V CDR1 and CDR2: SGHNT, YYREEE (reference sequence). In DNA, the CDR3 is TGTGCCAGCAGCGCCGGCCGGACATCGAATGAAAAACTGTTTTTT. It codes for CASSAGRTSNEKLFF.

This chain uses TRBV6-2 or TRBV6-3 with TRBJ2-7; TRBD1 aligns across 11 bases. Germline values: CDR1 MNHEY, CDR2 SVGEGT. This CDR3 has 14 residues. J was trimmed by 2 bases and V by 5 bases; bases with no gene match: 2. The CDR3 DNA follows: TGTGCCAGCAGTAAGGACAGGGGGCCCTACGAGCAGTACTTC. Protein: CASSKDRGPYEQYF.

This rearrangement joins TRBV18 to TRBJ2-7; D is possibly TRBD1 (6 bases). Germline CDR1 KGHSH, CDR2 LQKENI. The germline V and J ends were trimmed by 3 bases and 2 bases, with 14 bases remaining between them. The CDR3 has 15 residues. CDR3 coding DNA: TGTGCCAGCTCACCCCGGGAAAACAGGGCCTACGAGCAGTACTTC. Translation gives CASSPRENRAYEQYF.

This clone was seen only a few times. The chain links TRBV7-9 to TRBJ1-2; TRBD1 is a possible D gene (5 bases). Trimming left V 4 bases short and J 8 bases short, with 14 bases between. This CDR3 spans 13 amino acids. CDR1 is SEHNR, CDR2 FQNEAQ, per germline (reference sequence). The CDR3 loop is CASSSPAGGGYTF. The CDR3 DNA reads as TGTGCCAGCAGCTCCCCTGCCGGGGGAGGCTACACCTTC. Variable domain in full (rest from reference TRBV7-9 and TRBJ1-2): DTGVSQNPRHKITKRGQNVTFRCDPISEHNRLYWYRQTLGQGPEFLTYFQNEAQLEKSRLLSDRFSAERPKGSFSTLEIQRTEQGDSAMYLCASSSPAGGGYTFGSGTRLTVV.

The J gene is TRBJ1-3, the V gene TRBV27; D uncertain. V gave up 4 bases and J gave up 4 bases, with 14 bases separating them. Germline CDR1 and CDR2: MNHEY and SMNVEV (reference sequence). The CDR3 covers 15 residues. The CDR3 loop reads CASSSRNRGGNTIYF. In nucleotides, the CDR3 is TGTGCCAGCAGTTCGAGGAACAGAGGGGGAAACACCATATATTTT.

The chain has TRBV11-2 and TRBJ1-1, with D unresolved. This CDR3 is built from 14 residues. The germline V gene has CDR1 SGHAT and CDR2 FQNNGV. Trimming removed 5 bases from V and 1 base from J, with 11 bases in between. The CDR3 bases are TGTGCCAGCAGCGATCGACACACGAACACTGAAGCTTTCTTT. It translates to CASSDRHTNTEAFF.

The chain links TRBV15 to TRBJ2-1; no clear D. Germline CDR1 LNHNV, CDR2 YYDKDF (reference sequence). The length of the CDR3 is 15 residues. Trimming removed 0 bases at V and 0 bases at J, with 6 bases between. This CDR3 reads CATSRDRGSYNEQFF. Here the CDR3 DNA reads TGTGCCACCAGCAGAGATCGCGGCTCCTACAATGAGCAGTTCTTC.

V usage is TRBV27 and J usage is TRBJ2-1; 14 bases line up with TRBD2. This CDR3 is 17 amino acids long. Germline CDR1 is MNHEY and CDR2 is SMNVEV (reference sequence). Trimming at V came to 5 bases and at J to 6 bases, leaving 9 bases not matched to a gene. CDR3 sequence reads: CASSRTAGTSGGNEQFF. The CDR3 nucleotides are TGTGCCAGCAGTAGAACGGCCGGGACTAGCGGGGGCAATGAGCAGTTCTTC.

The gene calls are TRBV27 and TRBJ2-1, with a tentative D call TRBD1 (5 bases). The CDR3 contains 15 residues. CDR1 is MNHEY, CDR2 SMNVEV, per germline (reference sequence). The V and J ends lost 3 bases and 6 bases respectively, with 15 bases between them. CDR3 DNA: TGTGCCAGCAGTTTCGTAGGGGTATCAAGCAATGAGCAGTTCTTC. Translation: CASSFVGVSSNEQFF.

The V call is TRBV29-1, the J call TRBJ2-1, with 7 bases lining up with TRBD2. With V trimmed by 3 bases and J by 2 bases, 13 bases remained unmatched. The CDR3 runs to 17 residues. Germline CDR1 and CDR2: SQVTM and ANQGSEA. In DNA form, the CDR3 reads TGCAGCGTTGAGTCCCAGCGGGGATTGGTGACCTACAATGAGCAGTTCTTC. Amino acids: CSVESQRGLVTYNEQFF.

V is TRBV11-2 and J is TRBJ2-7; 7 bases fit TRBD2. J was trimmed by 1 base and V by 4 bases; bases with no gene match: 10. The CDR3 loop spans 16 amino acids. Per germline, CDR1 SGHAT and CDR2 FQNNGV. The CDR3 coding sequence is TGTGCCAGCAGCTCGCCCGGGCGGGAGAAGTCCTACGAGCAGTACTTC. As protein: CASSSPGREKSYEQYF.

This clone was detected only a few times. V and J are TRBV10-1 and TRBJ1-6; D call uncertain. CDR3 length: 14 residues. Germline V gene data show CDR1 as WNHNN and CDR2 as SYGVQD (reference sequence). Trimming left V 0 bases short and J 7 bases short, with 7 bases between. This CDR3 is CASSESARNSPLHF. The CDR3 DNA is TGCGCCAGCAGTGAGTCGGCCAGGAATTCACCCCTCCACTTT.

The V gene is TRBV19, the J gene TRBJ2-7; possibly TRBD2 for D (6 bases). This CDR3 has 16 residues. Germline V CDR1 and CDR2: LNHDA, SQIVND (reference sequence). The V gene lost 4 bases and the J gene lost 1 base, with 17 bases spanning the gap. The CDR3 sequence is CASSTEGGGGSYEQYF. CDR3 coding DNA: TGTGCCAGTAGTACAGAGGGAGGTGGAGGTTCCTACGAGCAGTACTTC.

The chain links TRBV30 to TRBJ2-3, with TRBD1 matching over 7 bases. With V trimmed by 2 bases and J by 2 bases, 7 bases remained unmatched. The CDR3 loop spans 15 amino acids. Looked up from germline, CDR1 is GTSNPN and CDR2 is SVGIG (reference sequence). CDR3 sequence: CAWSLTGVYTDTQYF. The CDR3 DNA reads TGTGCCTGGAGTCTCACAGGGGTTTACACAGATACGCAGTATTTT. The whole variable domain, filled in from reference TRBV30 and TRBJ2-3, reads SQTIHQWPATLVQPVGSPLSLECTVEGTSNPNLYWYRQAAGRGLQLLFYSVGIGQISSEVPQNLSASRPQDRQFILSSKKLLLSDSGFYLCAWSLTGVYTDTQYFGPGTRLTVL.

The rearrangement joins TRBV3-1 (or the pseudogene TRBV3-2) to TRBJ1-2, with D uncertain. CDR3 length equals 13 residues. Germline CDR1 LGHDT, CDR2 YNNKEL (reference sequence). The V gene lost 0 bases and the J gene lost 4 bases, with 6 bases spanning the gap. In DNA, the CDR3 is TGTGCCAGCAGCCAAGACAGAGGCTATGGCTACACCTTC. Its translation is CASSQDRGYGYTF.

Written as DNA, the CDR3 is TGTGCCAGAAGCTTGTCAGAGTCTAGGATCGTCGGTTCCTACGAGCAGTACTTC. Its translation: CARSLSESRIVGSYEQYF. V usage is TRBV5-3 and J usage is TRBJ2-7; no reliable D call. TRBV5-3 carries the ORF label, with uncertain function. This CDR3 region has 18 residues. Trimming shortened V by 1 base and J by 1 base, and 21 bases separated the two germline ends.

This clone was seen once. This chain connects TRBV10-3 to TRBJ2-2; the D is unclear. The germline CDR1 and CDR2 sequences are ENHRY and SYGVKD. V lost 0 bases to trimming and J lost 5 bases, with 16 bases between them. CDR3 length: 17 amino acids. CDR3 nucleotide sequence: TGTGCCATCAGTGAGTCTAAAAACACCGTACGAACCGGGGAGCTGTTTTTT. The encoded protein is CAISESKNTVRTGELFF.

This clone showed up just once. This chain connects TRBV6-5 to TRBJ2-2; D gene unclear. With 6 bases removed from V and 0 bases from J, the gap between germline ends came to 11 bases. The CDR3 runs 15 residues. Germline V gene data show CDR1 as MNHEY and CDR2 as SVGAGI. CDR3 sequence (DNA): TGTGCCAGCAGGTTGACACAATCGAACACCGGGGAGCTGTTTTTT. Translating gives CASRLTQSNTGELFF.

The chain couples TRBV6-4 to TRBJ2-1; a weak D match, TRBD2 (7 bases). Germline V gene lookup returns CDR1 MRHNA and CDR2 SNTAGT. The CDR3 totals 15 residues. V lost 6 bases to trimming and J lost 6 bases, with 18 bases between them. The CDR3 DNA reads as TGTGCCAGCAGCACCCTGGCGGGGGCGATCAATGAGCAGTTCTTC. Its translation is CASSTLAGAINEQFF.

The V and J genes are TRBV6-5 and TRBJ2-1, with 8 positions matching TRBD1. V dropped 0 bases and J dropped 4; count of bases not matched to a gene: 5. Per germline, CDR1 MNHEY and CDR2 SVGAGI. This CDR3 comprises 16 residues. CDR3 protein: CASSYSRQGAYNEQFF. The CDR3 DNA is TGTGCCAGCAGTTACTCGAGGCAGGGGGCTTACAATGAGCAGTTCTTC.